This T cell receptor (beta chain) was sequenced for a study of blood T cell repertoires in COVID-19 (dated by TCRdb to about 2020). Regarding the complete study: Samples from collaborators originated in the United States, Italy and Spain and spanned both the acute and convalescent phases of COVID-19. The prospective study material was composed of cDNA or gDNA derived from T cells, B-cell-depleted T cells, or PBMCs. The dataset comprised deeply sampled blood TCRbeta repertoires from subjects exposed to, actively infected with, or recovered from COVID-19. The repertoires were released in a freely available public database meant as a resource for research on the immune response to SARS-CoV-2. Samples came from the ongoing ImmuneRACE study (first 160 participants) plus 1,254 subjects from 6 global collaborators. A de-identified subject ID, COVID-19 status, age in years and sex were almost always included in the sample metadata. Where available, HLA class I and class II types were taken from metadata supplied by the sample provider and were not determined by assay-based typing. Overall study results and their limits: The amount of clinical and demographic metadata varied by source and participant and was provided uncurated.

Concerning this clone itself: It has no known antigen specificity. No much larger clone exists at a distance of one base, and base qualities are not known.

The immunoSEQ Assay, a bias-controlled multiplex PCR, was used to amplify TCRbeta CDR3 regions from genomic DNA. Processing in the source paper ran as follows. Within the assay, amplification of reference gene primers was used to estimate how many nucleated cells each sample contained. To quantify the absolute abundance of each unique TCRbeta CDR3 rearrangement, sequence reads were collapsed and filtered. For each sample, productive Simpson clonality was calculated by taking the square root of Simpson's diversity index across productive rearrangements. The source is immuneACCESS, and TCRdb retained only in-frame sequences with V and J called. Part of the clones is not carried over; for the studies checked, unresolved V genes explain less than half of this, and the remainder is unexplained. D and trimming come from the DNA, and the V and J calls and clone size come from that table. This sample gives 70,000 or so clones in total; approximately 80% of them show up just once. The ten top clones hold around 13% of the sample.

Spanning cysteine to phenylalanine, the CDR3 consists of 17 amino acids. The kept DNA is CDR3 alone, 51 bases in frame from the first base. The germline V end is reduced by 3 bases and the J end by 8 bases; junction bases left unmatched: 19. The CDR1 and CDR2 encoded by the germline V gene are LGHNA and YNFKEQ. One collaborating source in Seattle enrolled patients during active infection and followed them longitudinally through the course of disease. Collaborating institutions collected whole blood in K2EDTA tubes following their own protocols. For TCRbeta analysis, collaborator samples were shipped as frozen whole blood, as isolated PBMCs, or as DNA extracted from either sample type.

The clonotype comes from a man between 50 and 59 years old with COVID-19, enrolled during active disease. The rearranged chain carries TRBV4-2 and TRBJ2-7; 7 bases in the middle match TRBD2. The source material was peripheral blood. Here is the DNA: TGTGCCAGCAGCCAGGACGTACTAGAGCGGGGAGGAAACAAGCAGTACTTC. Translated, this gives CASSQDVLERGGNKQYF.